This T cell receptor beta chain was sequenced during a study of cytomegalovirus exposure and HLA in healthy donors. General observations from the study: An analysis was carried out later, and it reportedly showed fewer N-insertions in an Asian-associated ancestry cluster than the roughly 700-donor mean. A later analysis linked a missense DCLRE1C variant to TCR beta V- and J-gene trimming. Previous analysis showed most TCR beta V segments were productive about 87% or about 30% of the time.

Turning to this clone: What it recognizes is unknown.

CDR3 length: 12 amino acids. V shed 7 bases and J shed 1 base, with 7 bases lying between them. PCR used 60 Vbeta primers and 13 Jbeta primers. Libraries were prepared by immunoSEQ multiplex PCR; TCRdb keeps only in-frame clonotypes and omits some of them. The table has fewer than 40,000 clones, 86% seen once. Sequencing used PBMCs. This receptor was identified in a woman in her thirties or forties in good health and CMV-seropositive. This sequence joins TRBV23-1 and TRBJ1-1; D remains ambiguous. TRBV23-1 is marked as an open reading frame, function uncertain. CDR3 coding DNA: TGCGCCAGCACTCACAAGAACACTGAAGCTTTCTTT. The encoded protein is CASTHKNTEAFF.